The 11 T cell receptor beta chains below come from one sample, sequenced in a study of cytomegalovirus exposure and HLA in healthy donors. Generated by immunoSEQ multiplex PCR, the TCRdb table keeps only in-frame clones and is missing some. The sample holds roughly 150,000 clones; 75% to 90% are singletons and the top ten take approximately 2%. The sequenced sample was PBMCs. Receptor source: a woman between 18 and 29 years old in good health and CMV-seronegative.

The chain is built from TRBV29-1 and TRBJ1-1; 12 bases agree with TRBD1. CDR3 size: 14 residues. V was clipped by 5 bases and J by 7 bases; unmatched bases: 8. The V gene's germline CDR1 is SQVTM and CDR2 ANQGSEA. The CDR3 region is CSVFKGQGASEAFF. In DNA, the CDR3 is TGCAGCGTTTTCAAGGGACAGGGGGCGAGTGAAGCTTTCTTT.

The rearrangement joins TRBV11-1 to TRBJ1-1; D call uncertain. This CDR3 has 14 amino acids. The V and J ends lost 1 base and 2 bases respectively, with 8 bases between them. Germline V gene lookup returns CDR1 SGHAT and CDR2 FQDESV (reference sequence). CDR3 sequence (DNA): TGTGCCAGCAGCTTAGTACGAGGTAACACTGAAGCTTTCTTT. This translates into CASSLVRGNTEAFF.

This clone was observed once. The gene calls are TRBV2 and TRBJ2-5; D ambiguous. The length of the CDR3 is 13 residues. Germline CDR1 SNHLY, CDR2 FYNNEI. V lost 7 bases to trimming and J lost 1 base, with 10 bases between them. CDR3 residues: CASKPTAQETQYF. CDR3 in DNA: TGTGCCAGCAAGCCAACTGCCCAAGAGACCCAGTACTTC.

The chain recombines TRBV12-5 with TRBJ2-3; possibly TRBD2 for D (6 bases). V gave up 6 bases and J gave up 7 bases, with 14 bases separating them. This CDR3 is built from 13 residues. CDR1 is LGHNT, CDR2 FRNRAP, per germline. The CDR3 nucleotides read TGTGCTAGTGGCCTTCAGGACTACTATACGCAGTATTTT. It specifies CASGLQDYYTQYF. Full variable domain (remainder filled in from reference TRBV12-5 and TRBJ2-3): DARVTQTPRHKVTEMGQEVTMRCQPILGHNTVFWYRQTMMQGLELLAYFRNRAPLDDSGMPKDRFSAEMPDATLATLKIQPSEPRDSAVYFCASGLQDYYTQYFGPGTRLTVL.

The V and J genes are TRBV7-9 and TRBJ1-3; 7 bases agree with TRBD1. The CDR3 covers 15 residues. The V gene end was trimmed by 1 base and the J gene end by 2 bases; junction bases not matched to a gene: 2. Germline values: CDR1 SEHNR, CDR2 FQNEAQ (reference sequence). Written as DNA, the CDR3 is TGTGCCAGCAGCTTAGGTGGGACAGCTGGAAACACCATATATTTT. The encoded protein is CASSLGGTAGNTIYF.

The CDR3 nucleotides are TGTGCCAGCAGCTTAGTTGGGGAGGTCCAAGAGACCCAGTACTTC. Translating it yields CASSLVGEVQETQYF. The V gene is TRBV7-9, the J gene TRBJ2-5; tentative D call: TRBD2 (6 bases). This CDR3 comprises 15 residues. CDR1 and CDR2 (germline): SEHNR, FQNEAQ (reference sequence). V lost 1 base, J lost 1 base, and 10 bases lay in between.

The chain couples TRBV4-3 to TRBJ1-2; D is undetermined. This CDR3 is built from 14 residues. V was shortened by 1 base and J by 5 bases, with 11 bases between the two germline ends. Germline V gives CDR1 LGHNA, CDR2 YSLEER. CDR3 amino acids: CASSQVEGGYGYTF. The CDR3 DNA follows: TGCGCCAGCAGCCAAGTAGAAGGAGGATATGGCTACACCTTC.

This clone appeared many times. The V call is TRBV4-2, the J call TRBJ1-6; 9 nucleotides match TRBD1. J gave up 9 bases and V 0 bases, and 6 bases lay outside the gene matches. CDR3 length equals 16 residues. Germline assignment: CDR1 LGHNA and CDR2 YNFKEQ. This chain's CDR3 is CASSQELGGQGSPLHF. DNA for the CDR3: TGTGCCAGCAGCCAAGAGTTGGGGGGACAGGGTTCACCCCTCCACTTT.

This sequence joins TRBV6-5 and TRBJ2-3; the D gene is possibly TRBD1 (5 bases). V gave up 0 bases and J gave up 1 base, with 5 bases separating them. This CDR3 is 14 amino acids long. Germline V gene data show CDR1 as MNHEY and CDR2 as SVGAGI. CDR3 nucleotide sequence: TGTGCCAGCAGTTACTCACAGGGCACAGATACGCAGTATTTT. It translates to CASSYSQGTDTQYF.

This chain joins TRBV29-1 and TRBJ1-1; TRBD1 matches 7 bases. V lost 6 bases to trimming and J lost 4 bases; unmatched junction nucleotides: 8. From germline, CDR1 is SQVTM and CDR2 ANQGSEA. The CDR3 runs to 13 residues. CDR3: CSVQQGIFTEAFF. The CDR3 nucleotides are TGCAGCGTCCAACAGGGGATTTTCACTGAAGCTTTCTTT.

V and J are TRBV2 and TRBJ2-1; TRBD2 aligns across 11 bases. CDR1 and CDR2 from the germline V gene are SNHLY and FYNNEI. The CDR3 extends over 15 amino acids. Germline trimming cut 5 bases from V and 4 bases from J; bases unmatched to any gene: 4. This CDR3 reads CASSSLAGGYNEQFF. The CDR3 coding sequence is TGTGCCAGCAGTTCCCTAGCGGGGGGTTACAATGAGCAGTTCTTC.